These T cell receptor beta chains were read from a single sample in a study of blood T cells in healthy people across ages. In TCRdb, the 5' RACE reads were re-called with MiXCR into one record per CDR3 protein. The sample has around 1,800,000 distinct CDR3 sequences, 30% to 40% seen once; the top ten hold 23%. The sample was blood. The receptor set was obtained from a human donor in good health. The CDR3 runs from the conserved cysteine through the conserved F or W. A D gene is named only where the DNA matches it firmly. Not every row has a clone size; where given, it reads once, few, many or a size class.

cdr3_nt: TGCAGTGCTAGAGATCCCCCGGGACAGGGGGGGCCCCAGCATTTT
cdr3_aa: CSARDPPGQGGPQHF
clone_size: -
v_call: TRBV20-1
d_call: TRBD1
j_call: TRBJ1-5

cdr3_nt: TGCGCCAGCAGCCTAGAAGGAAGGGAGTCTGGCTACACCTTC
cdr3_aa: CASSLEGRESGYTF
clone_size: -
v_call: TRBV5-1
d_call: -
j_call: TRBJ1-2

cdr3_nt: TGCGCCAGTGGAAAGGACAGGAACACTGAAGCTTTCTTT
cdr3_aa: CASGKDRNTEAFF
clone_size: -
v_call: TRBV4-3
d_call: -
j_call: TRBJ1-1

cdr3_nt: TGTGCCAGCCAAGGCGCGAGGTTTTACAATGAGCAGTTCTTC
cdr3_aa: CASQGARFYNEQFF
clone_size: -
v_call: TRBV7-9
d_call: -
j_call: TRBJ2-1

cdr3_nt: TGCTTCCCGGTGCGGGCTGGTGCAGATACGCAGTATTTT
cdr3_aa: CFPVRAGADTQYF
clone_size: few
v_call: TRBV20-1
d_call: -
j_call: TRBJ2-3

cdr3_nt: TGTGCCAGCAGCTTATGGGTAGCGGGGGCTTCCTACGAGCAGTACTTC
cdr3_aa: CASSLWVAGASYEQYF
clone_size: few
v_call: TRBV7-9
d_call: TRBD2
j_call: TRBJ2-7

cdr3_nt: TGCGCCAGCAGCCACCTGACAGGGAGCTATGGCTACACCTTC
cdr3_aa: CASSHLTGSYGYTF
clone_size: few
v_call: TRBV4-1
d_call: TRBD1
j_call: TRBJ1-2

cdr3_nt: TGTGCCAACAGTTCCTCAGGGCTCTACGAGCAGTACTTC
cdr3_aa: CANSSSGLYEQYF
clone_size: few
v_call: TRBV28
d_call: -
j_call: TRBJ2-7

cdr3_nt: TGTGCCAGCAGCCTAACAGGATGGGACAGGGAGCGGCCAAACACTGAAGCTTTCTTT
cdr3_aa: CASSLTGWDRERPNTEAFF
clone_size: -
v_call: TRBV7-3
d_call: TRBD1
j_call: TRBJ1-1

cdr3_nt: TGCAGCGCCCGCCGGGACAGGGATGGGCCCCTCCACTTT
cdr3_aa: CSARRDRDGPLHF
clone_size: -
v_call: TRBV29-1
d_call: TRBD1
j_call: TRBJ1-6

cdr3_nt: TGTGCCAGCAGTCCGAGGACAGATTTCTTCTATGGCTACACCTTC
cdr3_aa: CASSPRTDFFYGYTF
clone_size: -
v_call: TRBV27
d_call: -
j_call: TRBJ1-2